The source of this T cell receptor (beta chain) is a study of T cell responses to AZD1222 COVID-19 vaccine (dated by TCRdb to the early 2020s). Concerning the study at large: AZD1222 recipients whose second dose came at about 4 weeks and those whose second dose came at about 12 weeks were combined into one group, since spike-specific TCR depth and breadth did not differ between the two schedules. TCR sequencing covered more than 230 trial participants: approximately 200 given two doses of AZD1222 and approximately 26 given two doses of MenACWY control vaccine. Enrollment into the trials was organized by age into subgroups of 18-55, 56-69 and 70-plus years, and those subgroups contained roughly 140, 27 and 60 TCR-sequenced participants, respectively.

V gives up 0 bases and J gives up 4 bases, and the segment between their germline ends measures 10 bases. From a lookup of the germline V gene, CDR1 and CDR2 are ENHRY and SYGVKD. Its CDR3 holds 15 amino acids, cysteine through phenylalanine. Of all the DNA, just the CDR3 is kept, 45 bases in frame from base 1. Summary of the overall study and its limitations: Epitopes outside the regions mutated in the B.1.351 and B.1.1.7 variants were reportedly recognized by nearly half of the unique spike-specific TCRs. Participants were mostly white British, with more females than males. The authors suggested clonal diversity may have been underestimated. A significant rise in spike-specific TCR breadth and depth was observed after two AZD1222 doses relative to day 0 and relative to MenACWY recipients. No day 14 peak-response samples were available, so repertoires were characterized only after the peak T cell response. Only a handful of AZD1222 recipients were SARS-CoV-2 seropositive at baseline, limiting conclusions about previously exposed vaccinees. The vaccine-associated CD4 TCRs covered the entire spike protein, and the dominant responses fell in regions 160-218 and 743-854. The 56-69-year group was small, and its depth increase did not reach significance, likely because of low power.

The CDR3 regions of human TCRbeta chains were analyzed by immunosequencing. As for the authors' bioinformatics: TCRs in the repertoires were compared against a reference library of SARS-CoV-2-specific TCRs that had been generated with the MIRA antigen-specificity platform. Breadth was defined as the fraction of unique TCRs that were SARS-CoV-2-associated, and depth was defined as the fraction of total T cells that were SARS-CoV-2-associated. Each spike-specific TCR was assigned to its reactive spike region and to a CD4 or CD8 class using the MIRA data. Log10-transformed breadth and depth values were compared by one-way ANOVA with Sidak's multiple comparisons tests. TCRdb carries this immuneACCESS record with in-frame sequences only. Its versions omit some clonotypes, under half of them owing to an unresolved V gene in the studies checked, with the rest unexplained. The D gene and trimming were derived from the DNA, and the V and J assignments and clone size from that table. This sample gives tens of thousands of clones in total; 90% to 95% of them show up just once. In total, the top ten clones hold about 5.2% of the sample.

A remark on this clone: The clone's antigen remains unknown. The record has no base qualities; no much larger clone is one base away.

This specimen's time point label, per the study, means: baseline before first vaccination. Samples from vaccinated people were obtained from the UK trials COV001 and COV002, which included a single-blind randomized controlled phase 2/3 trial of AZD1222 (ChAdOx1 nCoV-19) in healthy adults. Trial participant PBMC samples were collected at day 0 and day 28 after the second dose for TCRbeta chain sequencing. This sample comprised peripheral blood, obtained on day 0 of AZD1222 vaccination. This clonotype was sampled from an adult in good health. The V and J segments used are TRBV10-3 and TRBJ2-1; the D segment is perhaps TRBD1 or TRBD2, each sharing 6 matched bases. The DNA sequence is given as TGTGCCATCAGTGAGTCAACGGGGGCGTACAATGAGCAGTTCTTC. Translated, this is CAISESTGAYNEQFF.